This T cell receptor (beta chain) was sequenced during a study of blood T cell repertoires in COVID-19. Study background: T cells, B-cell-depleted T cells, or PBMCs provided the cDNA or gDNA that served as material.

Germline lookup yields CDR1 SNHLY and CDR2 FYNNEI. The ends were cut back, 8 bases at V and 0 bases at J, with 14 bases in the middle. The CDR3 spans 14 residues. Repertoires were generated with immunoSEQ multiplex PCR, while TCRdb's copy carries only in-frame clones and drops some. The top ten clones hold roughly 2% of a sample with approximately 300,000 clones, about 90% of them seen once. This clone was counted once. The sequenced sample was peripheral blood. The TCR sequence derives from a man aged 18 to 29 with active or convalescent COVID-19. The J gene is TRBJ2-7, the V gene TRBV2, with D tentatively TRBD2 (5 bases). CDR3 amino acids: CASGRGGSSYEQYF. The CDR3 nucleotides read TGTGCCAGCGGGCGTGGTGGGAGCTCCTACGAGCAGTACTTC.